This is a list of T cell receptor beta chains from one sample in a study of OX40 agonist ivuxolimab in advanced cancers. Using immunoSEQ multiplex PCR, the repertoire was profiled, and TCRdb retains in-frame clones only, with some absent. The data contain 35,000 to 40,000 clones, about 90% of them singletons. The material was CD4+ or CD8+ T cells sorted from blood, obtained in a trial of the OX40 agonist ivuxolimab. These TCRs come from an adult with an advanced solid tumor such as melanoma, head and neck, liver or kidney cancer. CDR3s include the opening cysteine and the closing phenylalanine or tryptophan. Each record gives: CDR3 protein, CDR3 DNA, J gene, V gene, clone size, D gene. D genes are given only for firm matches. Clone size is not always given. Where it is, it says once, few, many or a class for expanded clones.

CDR3aa: CASSRTRGPYEQYF
CDR3nt: TGCGCCAGCAGCAGAACAAGAGGTCCCTACGAGCAGTACTTC
j_gene: TRBJ2-7
v_gene: TRBV4-1
abundance: NA
d_gene: NA

CDR3aa: CATSRGTGRVTGELFF
CDR3nt: TGTGCCACCAGCAGAGGGACAGGGAGGGTCACCGGGGAGCTGTTTTTT
j_gene: TRBJ2-2
v_gene: TRBV15
abundance: NA
d_gene: NA

CDR3aa: CASSPDRITGELFF
CDR3nt: TGTGCCAGCAGCCCCGACAGGATCACCGGGGAGCTGTTTTTT
j_gene: TRBJ2-2
v_gene: TRBV9
abundance: NA
d_gene: NA

CDR3aa: CASNARQASGGGYTF
CDR3nt: TGTGCCAGCAACGCTAGACAGGCTTCGGGGGGTGGCTACACCTTC
j_gene: TRBJ1-2
v_gene: TRBV9
abundance: NA
d_gene: NA

CDR3aa: CASSLRLDSPLHF
CDR3nt: TGTGCCAGCAGTCTTCGCCTCGATTCACCCCTCCACTTT
j_gene: TRBJ1-6
v_gene: TRBV6-6
abundance: NA
d_gene: NA

CDR3aa: CASSLRLAGGPVEDTQYF
CDR3nt: TGTGCCAGCAGCTTACGACTAGCGGGGGGGCCGGTGGAAGATACGCAGTATTTT
j_gene: TRBJ2-3
v_gene: TRBV7-2
abundance: NA
d_gene: TRBD2

CDR3aa: CASRRAASDEQYF
CDR3nt: TGTGCCAGCAGAAGGGCGGCCTCCGACGAGCAGTACTTC
j_gene: TRBJ2-7
v_gene: TRBV6-5
abundance: NA
d_gene: NA

CDR3aa: CASSEAGRYF
CDR3nt: TGTGCCAGCAGTGAGGCAGGCCGATACTTC
j_gene: TRBJ1-2
v_gene: TRBV6-1
abundance: NA
d_gene: NA

CDR3aa: CASNGGVAGGNEQFF
CDR3nt: TGCGCCAGCAACGGGGGGGTAGCGGGGGGCAATGAGCAGTTCTTC
j_gene: TRBJ2-1
v_gene: TRBV10-2
abundance: NA
d_gene: TRBD2

CDR3aa: CASTRLAGVSGETQYF
CDR3nt: TGCGCCAGCACCCGACTAGCGGGAGTTTCGGGAGAGACCCAGTACTTC
j_gene: TRBJ2-5
v_gene: TRBV5-1
abundance: NA
d_gene: TRBD2

CDR3aa: CASSLGGIRDIQYF
CDR3nt: TGTGCCAGCAGCTTAGGAGGGATACGGGACATTCAGTACTTC
j_gene: TRBJ2-4
v_gene: TRBV11-2
abundance: NA
d_gene: NA

CDR3aa: CAISEPTSGARREETQYF
CDR3nt: TGTGCCATCAGTGAGCCGACTAGCGGGGCTCGAAGGGAAGAGACCCAGTACTTC
j_gene: TRBJ2-5
v_gene: TRBV10-3
abundance: NA
d_gene: TRBD2

CDR3aa: CASSAGTGDNNQPQHF
CDR3nt: TGTGCCAGCAGCGCCGGGACAGGGGATAACAATCAGCCCCAGCATTTT
j_gene: TRBJ1-5
v_gene: TRBV9
abundance: NA
d_gene: TRBD1

CDR3aa: CASSPNRVKLFF
CDR3nt: TGTGCCAGCAGCCCCAACAGGGTAAAACTGTTTTTT
j_gene: TRBJ1-4
v_gene: TRBV2
abundance: once
d_gene: NA

CDR3aa: CASSLVGAQSGELFF
CDR3nt: TGTGCCAGCAGCTTAGTGGGGGCGCAGAGCGGGGAGCTGTTTTTT
j_gene: TRBJ2-2
v_gene: TRBV7-6
abundance: NA
d_gene: NA

CDR3aa: CASSLGGERNQPQHF
CDR3nt: TGCGCCAGCAGCTTGGGCGGGGAGCGTAATCAGCCCCAGCATTTT
j_gene: TRBJ1-5
v_gene: TRBV5-1
abundance: NA
d_gene: NA

CDR3aa: CASTRQNTEAFF
CDR3nt: TGTGCCAGCACCCGACAGAACACTGAAGCTTTCTTT
j_gene: TRBJ1-1
v_gene: TRBV2
abundance: NA
d_gene: NA